This TCR beta chain was captured by sequencing in a study of CD8+CD57+ T cells in acquired aplastic anemia. CDR3 and TCR beta VDJ profiling relied on a genomic DNA template. One entry per CDR3 protein, called by TCRdb with MiXCR from the reads. This table holds 120,000 or so distinct CDR3 sequences, about 60% found once. Selection for sequencing was limited to patients who had shown CD8+CD57+ cell expansion by flow cytometry. Among the patients, all had severe acquired aplastic anemia. Sequencing was done on a sample of sorted CD4+, CD8+, or CD8+CD57+ T cells (not recorded which) from PBMCs. The receptor was isolated from a human donor with aplastic anemia.

The CDR3 reads CASSRGPGNTEAFF. As DNA, the CDR3 is TGTGCCAGCAGCCGGGGACCGGGAAACACTGAAGCTTTCTTT. The chain has TRBV7-6 and TRBJ1-1, with a possible D match to TRBD1 (5 bases). The CDR3 runs 14 residues. Germline V gene sequence: CDR1 SGHVS, CDR2 FNYEAQ. Deletions cut 5 bases from V and 2 bases from J, with 12 bases between.